This record looks at one T cell receptor beta chain sequence and its context. Its matching antigen is unknown. These data come from a study of OX40 agonist ivuxolimab in advanced cancers. Study background: A mean age of 60 years, range roughly 23 to 85, was recorded, and under 85% were male.

Only in-frame clones appear in the TCRdb table, and some are missing; sequencing was by immunoSEQ multiplex PCR. The repertoire holds about 72,000 clones, with roughly nine tenths as singletons. J was trimmed by 1 base and V by 4 bases; bases with no gene match: 7. Germline V gives CDR1 KGHSH, CDR2 LQKENI. The CDR3 has 15 residues. Whole-study findings and limits: In general, CD8+ T cells held more expanded clones than CD4+ did, on average.

The chain links TRBV18 to TRBJ2-7; 7 bases match TRBD1. The receptor was derived from an adult with an advanced solid tumor such as melanoma, head and neck, liver or kidney cancer. The source was CD4+ or CD8+ T cells sorted from blood, collected in a trial of the OX40 agonist ivuxolimab. The CDR3 loop reads CASSHRDSHSYEQYF. In DNA, the CDR3 is TGTGCCAGCTCACACCGGGACAGCCATTCCTACGAGCAGTACTTC.